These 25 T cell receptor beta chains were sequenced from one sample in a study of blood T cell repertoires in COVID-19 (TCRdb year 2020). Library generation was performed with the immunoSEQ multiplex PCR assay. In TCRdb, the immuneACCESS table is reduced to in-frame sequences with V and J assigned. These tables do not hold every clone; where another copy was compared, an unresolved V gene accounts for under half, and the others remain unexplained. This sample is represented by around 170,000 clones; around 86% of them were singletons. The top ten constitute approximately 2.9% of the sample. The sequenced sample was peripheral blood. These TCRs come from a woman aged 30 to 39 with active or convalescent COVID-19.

The CDR3 is CASSPAGTSGPRPSYEQYF. CDR3 in DNA: TGCGCCAGCAGCCCGGCCGGGACTAGCGGCCCAAGGCCTAGCTACGAGCAGTACTTC. This sequence joins TRBV5-1 and TRBJ2-7; TRBD2 matches at 11 bases. CDR3 length equals 19 residues. Trimming removed 4 bases from V and 3 bases from J; junction bases left unmatched: 18. Germline CDR1 and CDR2: SGHRS and YFSETQ.

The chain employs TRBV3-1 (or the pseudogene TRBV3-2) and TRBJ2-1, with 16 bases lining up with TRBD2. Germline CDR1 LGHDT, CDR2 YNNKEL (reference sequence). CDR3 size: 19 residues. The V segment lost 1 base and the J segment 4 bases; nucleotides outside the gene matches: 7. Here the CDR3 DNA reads TGTGCCAGCAGCCAAGTGGGACTAGCGGGGGGGCCCTCTTACAATGAGCAGTTCTTC. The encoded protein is CASSQVGLAGGPSYNEQFF.

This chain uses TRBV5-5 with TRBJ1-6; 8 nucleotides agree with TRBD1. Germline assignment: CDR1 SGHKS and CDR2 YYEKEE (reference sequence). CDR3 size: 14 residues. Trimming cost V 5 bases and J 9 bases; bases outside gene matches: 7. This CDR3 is CASSHGQGGSPLHF. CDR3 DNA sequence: TGTGCCAGCAGTCATGGACAGGGAGGTTCACCCCTCCACTTT.

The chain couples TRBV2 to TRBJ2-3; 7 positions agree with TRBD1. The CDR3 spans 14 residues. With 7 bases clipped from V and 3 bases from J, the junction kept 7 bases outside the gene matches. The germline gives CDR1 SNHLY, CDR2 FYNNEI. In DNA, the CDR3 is TGTGCCAGCAATGACCAGGGGGTAACAGATACGCAGTATTTT. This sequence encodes CASNDQGVTDTQYF.

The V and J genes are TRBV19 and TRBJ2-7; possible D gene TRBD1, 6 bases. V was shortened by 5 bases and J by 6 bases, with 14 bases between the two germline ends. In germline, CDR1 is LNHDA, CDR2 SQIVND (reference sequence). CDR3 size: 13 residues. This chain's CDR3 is CASSQTGSVEQYF. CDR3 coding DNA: TGTGCCAGTAGTCAAACAGGGAGCGTCGAGCAGTACTTC.

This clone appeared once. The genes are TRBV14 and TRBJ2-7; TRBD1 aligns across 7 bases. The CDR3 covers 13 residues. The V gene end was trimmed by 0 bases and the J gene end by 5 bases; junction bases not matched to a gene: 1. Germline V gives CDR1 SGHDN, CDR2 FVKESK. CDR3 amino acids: CASSQEQGNEQYF. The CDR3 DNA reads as TGTGCCAGCAGCCAAGAACAGGGGAACGAGCAGTACTTC. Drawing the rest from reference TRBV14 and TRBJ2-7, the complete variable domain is EAGVTQFPSHSVIEKGQTVTLRCDPISGHDNLYWYRRVMGKEIKFLLHFVKESKQDESGMPNNRFLAERTGGTYSTLKVQPAELEDSGVYFCASSQEQGNEQYFGPGTRLTVT.

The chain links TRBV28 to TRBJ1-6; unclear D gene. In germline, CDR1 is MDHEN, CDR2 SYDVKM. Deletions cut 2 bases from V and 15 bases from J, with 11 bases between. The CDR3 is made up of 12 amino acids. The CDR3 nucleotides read TGTGCCAGCAGTTTAGGGCACCCGCTCCTCCACTTT. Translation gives CASSLGHPLLHF. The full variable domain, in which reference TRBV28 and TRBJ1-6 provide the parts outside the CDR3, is DVKVTQSSRYLVKRTGEKVFLECVQDMDHENMFWYRQDPGLGLRLIYFSYDVKMKEKGDIPEGYSVSREKKERFSLILESASTNQTSMYLCASSLGHPLLHFGNGTRLTVT.

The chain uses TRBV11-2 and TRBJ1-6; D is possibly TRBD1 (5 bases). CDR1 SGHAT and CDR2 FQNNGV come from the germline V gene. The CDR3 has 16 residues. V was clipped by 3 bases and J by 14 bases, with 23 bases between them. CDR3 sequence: CASSFRTLARFETLHF. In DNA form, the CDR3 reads TGTGCCAGCAGCTTTAGGACATTGGCCCGGTTTGAGACCCTCCACTTT.

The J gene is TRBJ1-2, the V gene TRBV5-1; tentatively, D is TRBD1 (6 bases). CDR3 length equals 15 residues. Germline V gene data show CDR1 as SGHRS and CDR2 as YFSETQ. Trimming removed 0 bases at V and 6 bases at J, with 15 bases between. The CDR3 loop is CASSLVPDRRDGYTF. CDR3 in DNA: TGCGCCAGCAGCTTGGTCCCCGACAGGCGCGATGGCTACACCTTC.

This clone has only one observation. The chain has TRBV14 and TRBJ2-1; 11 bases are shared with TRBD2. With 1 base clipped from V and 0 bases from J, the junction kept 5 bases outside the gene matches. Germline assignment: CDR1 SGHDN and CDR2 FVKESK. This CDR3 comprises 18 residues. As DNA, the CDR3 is TGTGCCAGCAGCCAAGGGCTAGCGGGAGGCGGCTCCTACAATGAGCAGTTCTTC. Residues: CASSQGLAGGGSYNEQFF.

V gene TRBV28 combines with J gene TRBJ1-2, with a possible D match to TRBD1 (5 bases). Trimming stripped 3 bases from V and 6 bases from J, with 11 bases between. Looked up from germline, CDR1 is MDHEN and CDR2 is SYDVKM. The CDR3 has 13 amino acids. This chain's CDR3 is CASSLSGRDGYTF. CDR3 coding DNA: TGTGCCAGCAGTTTGTCAGGGAGGGATGGCTACACCTTC.

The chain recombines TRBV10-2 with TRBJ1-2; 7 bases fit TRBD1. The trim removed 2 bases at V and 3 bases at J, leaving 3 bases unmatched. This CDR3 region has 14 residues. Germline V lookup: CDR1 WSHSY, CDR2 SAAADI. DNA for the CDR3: TGCGCCAGCAGTGAGGCACAGGGGTACTATGGCTACACCTTC. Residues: CASSEAQGYYGYTF.

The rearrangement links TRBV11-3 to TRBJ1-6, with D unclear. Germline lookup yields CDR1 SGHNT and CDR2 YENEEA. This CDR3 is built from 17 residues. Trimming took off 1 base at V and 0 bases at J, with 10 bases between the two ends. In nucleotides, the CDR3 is TGTGCCAGCAGCTTAGTGGGAGGGAGCTCCTATAATTCACCCCTCCACTTT. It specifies CASSLVGGSSYNSPLHF.

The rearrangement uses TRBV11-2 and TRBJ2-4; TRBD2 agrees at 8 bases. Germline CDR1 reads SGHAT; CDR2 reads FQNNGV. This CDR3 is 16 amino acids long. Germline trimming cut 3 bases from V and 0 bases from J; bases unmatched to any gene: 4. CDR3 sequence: CASSFELAGAKNIQYF. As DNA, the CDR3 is TGTGCCAGCAGCTTTGAGCTAGCGGGAGCCAAAAACATTCAGTACTTC.

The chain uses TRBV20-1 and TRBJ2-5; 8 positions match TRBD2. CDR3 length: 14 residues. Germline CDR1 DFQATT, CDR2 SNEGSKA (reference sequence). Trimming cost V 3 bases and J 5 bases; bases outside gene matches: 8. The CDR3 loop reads CSASQGGGSETQYF. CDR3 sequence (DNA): TGCAGTGCTAGTCAGGGCGGGGGGTCGGAGACCCAGTACTTC.

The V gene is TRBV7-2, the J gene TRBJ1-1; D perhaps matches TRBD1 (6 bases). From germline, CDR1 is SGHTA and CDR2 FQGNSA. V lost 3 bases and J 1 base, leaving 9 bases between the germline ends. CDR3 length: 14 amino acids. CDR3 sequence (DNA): TGTGCCAGCAGCTTGCGACAGGCGAACACTGAAGCTTTCTTT. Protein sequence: CASSLRQANTEAFF.

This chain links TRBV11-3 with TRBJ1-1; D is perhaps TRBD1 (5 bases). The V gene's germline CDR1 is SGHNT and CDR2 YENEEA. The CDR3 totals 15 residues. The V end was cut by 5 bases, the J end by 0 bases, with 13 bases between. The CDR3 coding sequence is TGTGCCAGCAGCCATGCGGCGGGGGTGAACACTGAAGCTTTCTTT. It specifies CASSHAAGVNTEAFF.

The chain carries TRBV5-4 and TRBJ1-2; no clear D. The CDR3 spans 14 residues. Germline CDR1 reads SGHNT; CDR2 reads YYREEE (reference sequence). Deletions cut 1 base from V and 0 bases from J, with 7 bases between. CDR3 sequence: CASSLTGSNYGYTF. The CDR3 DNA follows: TGTGCCAGCAGCTTGACGGGGTCTAACTATGGCTACACCTTC. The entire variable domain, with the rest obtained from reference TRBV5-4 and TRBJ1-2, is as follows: ETGVTQSPTHLIKTRGQQVTLRCSSQSGHNTVSWYQQALGQGPQFIFQYYREEENGRGNFPPRFSGLQFPNYSSELNVNALELDDSALYLCASSLTGSNYGYTFGSGTRLTVV.

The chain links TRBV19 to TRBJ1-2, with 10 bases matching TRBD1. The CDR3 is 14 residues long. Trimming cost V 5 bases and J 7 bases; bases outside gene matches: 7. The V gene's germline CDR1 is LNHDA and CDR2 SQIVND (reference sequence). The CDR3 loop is CASSQGQGKSGYTF. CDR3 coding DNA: TGTGCCAGTAGTCAGGGACAGGGGAAATCTGGCTACACCTTC. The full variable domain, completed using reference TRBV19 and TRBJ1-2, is DGGITQSPKYLFRKEGQNVTLSCEQNLNHDAMYWYRQDPGQGLRLIYYSQIVNDFQKGDIAEGYSVSREKKESFPLTVTSAQKNPTAFYLCASSQGQGKSGYTFGSGTRLTVV.

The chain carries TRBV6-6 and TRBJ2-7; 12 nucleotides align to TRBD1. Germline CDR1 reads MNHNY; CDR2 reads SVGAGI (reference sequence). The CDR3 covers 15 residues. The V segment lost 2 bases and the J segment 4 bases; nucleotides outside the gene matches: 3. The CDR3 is CASSYGTGGKYEQYF. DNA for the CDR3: TGTGCCAGCAGTTACGGGACAGGGGGCAAATACGAGCAGTACTTC.

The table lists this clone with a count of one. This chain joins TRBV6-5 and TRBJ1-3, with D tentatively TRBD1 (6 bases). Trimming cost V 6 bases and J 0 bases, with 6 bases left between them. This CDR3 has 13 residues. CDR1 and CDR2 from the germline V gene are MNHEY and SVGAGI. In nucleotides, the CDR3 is TGTGCCAGCAGGGACAGCTCTGGAAACACCATATATTTT. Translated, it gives CASRDSSGNTIYF.

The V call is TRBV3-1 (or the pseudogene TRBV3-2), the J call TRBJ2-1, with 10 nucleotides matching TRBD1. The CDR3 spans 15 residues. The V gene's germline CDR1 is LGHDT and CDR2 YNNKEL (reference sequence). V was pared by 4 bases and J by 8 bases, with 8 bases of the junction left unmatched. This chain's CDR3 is CASSRPGQGSDEQFF. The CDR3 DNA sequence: TGTGCCAGCAGCCGCCCGGGACAGGGGTCGGATGAGCAGTTCTTC.

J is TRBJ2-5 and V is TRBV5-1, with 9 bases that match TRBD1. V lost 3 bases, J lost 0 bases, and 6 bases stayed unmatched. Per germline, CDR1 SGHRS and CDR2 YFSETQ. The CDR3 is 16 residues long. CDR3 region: CASSSSGTGNQETQYF. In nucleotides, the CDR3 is TGCGCCAGCAGCTCGTCCGGGACAGGGAACCAAGAGACCCAGTACTTC.

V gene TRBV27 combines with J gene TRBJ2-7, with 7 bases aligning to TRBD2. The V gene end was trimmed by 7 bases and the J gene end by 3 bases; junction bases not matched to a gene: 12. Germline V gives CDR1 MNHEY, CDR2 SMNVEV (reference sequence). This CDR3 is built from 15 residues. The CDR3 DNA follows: TGTGCCAGCACCCCAAACTACGGGGAGGGCTACGAGCAGTACTTC. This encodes CASTPNYGEGYEQYF.

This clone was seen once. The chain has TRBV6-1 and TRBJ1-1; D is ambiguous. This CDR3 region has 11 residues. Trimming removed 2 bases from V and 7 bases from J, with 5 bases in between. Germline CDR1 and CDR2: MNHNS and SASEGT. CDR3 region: CASSEFYEAFF. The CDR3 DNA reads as TGTGCCAGCAGTGAATTTTATGAAGCTTTCTTT.